The entry below describes one TCR beta chain. The data derive from a study of T-cell reconstitution after alpha-beta-depleted transplantation in children. This CDR3 is built from 13 residues. Trimming pared 7 bases from V and 3 bases from J, leaving 15 bases between. Germline-derived CDR1 and CDR2 are SQVTM and ANQGSEA. Researchers prepared the TCRbeta library using unique molecular identifiers, the study reports. Each CDR3 protein is one row after TCRdb ran MiXCR on the PCR reads. The profile covers around 580,000 distinct CDR3 sequences, with under 25% appearing a single time and approximately 14% taken by the ten largest.

The chain couples TRBV29-1 to TRBJ1-1; TRBD1 is a possible D gene (6 bases). The sequencing used PBMCs, mostly from graft donor cells, collected 360 days after TCRalphabeta/CD19-depleted stem cell transplant. This receptor was taken from a boy under two years old who had a stem cell transplant for acute myeloid leukemia, so the T cells may come from the graft donor. The CDR3 bases are TGCAGCGGGATGGGGCAGGGGTACACTGAAGCTTTCTTT. It specifies CSGMGQGYTEAFF.